This T cell receptor beta chain was sequenced during a study of graft-versus-host responses after intestinal transplantation. Overall study context: Anti-thymocyte globulin induction, then tacrolimus and steroids for two to four years, went to all recipients. Overall study results and limits: There were GvH clones found in recipient marrow, and some of them appeared first in ileum or blood.

Worth noting for this clone: Its matching antigen is unknown.

This CDR3 has 15 residues. Germline values: CDR1 SGHRS, CDR2 YFSETQ. V lost 4 bases to trimming and J lost 5 bases; unmatched junction nucleotides: 8. Profiling relied on immunoSEQ multiplex PCR, and the TCRdb table lists in-frame clones only, not all of them. This sample has tens of thousands of clones, with about 81% found just once. This TCR came from a human donor who was the organ donor for an intestinal transplant. The sample was unstimulated CD4+ T cells sorted from spleen or lymph node cells, taken before transplant. This chain uses TRBV5-1 with TRBJ2-2, with 7 bases lining up with TRBD2. This CDR3 reads CASSKERGWTGELFF. The CDR3 nucleotides are TGCGCCAGCAGCAAGGAGCGGGGTTGGACCGGGGAGCTGTTTTTT.